This TCR beta chain appears in the sequencing data of a study of Ad26.COV2.S vaccination and SARS-CoV-2 variants. The CDR3 totals 15 residues. The germline gives CDR1 MNHEY, CDR2 SMNVEV (reference sequence). Trimming stripped 0 bases from V and 7 bases from J, with 15 bases between. Sequenced by immunoSEQ multiplex PCR; TCRdb stores in-frame clones only, minus some. The sample includes roughly 140,000 clones, about nine tenths of them seen just once. The sequencing used peripheral blood, collected after recovery from COVID-19. The chain links TRBV27 to TRBJ1-1; D gene unclear. The receptor's source is a human donor who had recovered from COVID-19. The CDR3 spells CASSLSSAEYSEAFF. CDR3 DNA sequence: TGTGCCAGCAGTTTATCGTCGGCCGAATATAGTGAAGCTTTCTTT.